Listed below are T cell receptor beta chains from one sample, sequenced in a study of blood T cells in healthy people across ages. TCRdb re-analysed the 5' RACE reads in MiXCR, keeping a single row per CDR3 protein. The sample includes 750,000 to 1,000,000 distinct CDR3 sequences, 25% to 30% of them seen just once. These data were also reused for a study on T cells of mothers and their children.

Sequences were obtained from blood. These receptors all come from a woman aged 40 to 50 in good health. Each CDR3 is given with its conserved first and last residue. The D gene is left open where the match is weak. The size of a clone is reported for some rows only, either as once, few or many, or as a class for expanded clones.

NA TRBJ2-3 TRBV7-7 NA CASSLVGGAGPSTDTQYF TGTGCTAGCAGCTTAGTAGGGGGGGCGGGTCCGAGCACAGATACGCAGTATTTT
NA TRBJ1-1 TRBV6-1 many CASRTDRNTEAFF TGTGCCAGCAGGACGGACAGGAACACTGAAGCTTTCTTT
TRBD2 TRBJ2-1 TRBV9 many CASTPGTSGGAIIDEQFF TGTGCCAGCACCCCCGGGACTAGCGGGGGGGCCATTATTGATGAGCAGTTCTTC
NA TRBJ1-5 TRBV4-1 NA CASSQYDRSNQPQHF TGCGCCAGCAGCCAATATGACAGAAGCAATCAGCCCCAGCATTTT
TRBD2 TRBJ2-1 TRBV20-1 NA CSAREAAGRAYEQFF TGCAGTGCTAGAGAAGCAGCGGGGAGGGCTTATGAGCAGTTCTTC
NA TRBJ1-1 TRBV5-1 few CASMGGRNTEAFF TGCGCCAGCATGGGTGGACGGAACACTGAAGCTTTCTTT
NA TRBJ1-1 TRBV19 NA CASSIGGDTEAFF TGTGCCAGTAGTATAGGGGGGGACACTGAAGCTTTCTTT
NA TRBJ1-2 TRBV6-1 few CSSRGRGGGYTF TGTTCCTCCCGAGGCAGGGGTGGTGGCTACACCTTC
NA TRBJ2-7 TRBV7-2 NA CASTPNGVYEQYF TGTGCCAGCACGCCTAATGGTGTCTACGAGCAGTACTTC
NA TRBJ2-3 TRBV10-3 few CAIREGGDTDTQYF TGTGCCATCCGCGAGGGGGGGGATACAGATACGCAGTATTTT
NA TRBJ1-1 TRBV29-1 many CSVDWQGTEAFF TGCAGCGTTGACTGGCAGGGCACTGAAGCTTTCTTT
TRBD1 TRBJ2-2 TRBV6-5 few CASRRDRGHNTGELFF TGTGCCAGCAGACGCGACAGGGGGCATAACACCGGGGAGCTGTTTTTT
NA TRBJ2-7 TRBV3-1 NA CASSQWRGASYEQYF TGTGCCAGCAGCCAATGGAGGGGGGCCTCCTACGAGCAGTACTTC
NA TRBJ2-1 TRBV20-1 many CSAAGLDDNEQFF TGCAGTGCCGCGGGGCTGGACGACAATGAGCAGTTCTTC
TRBD1 TRBJ2-3 TRBV7-9 NA CASSRWGTGSTDTQYF TGTGCCAGCAGCCGTTGGGGGACAGGGAGCACAGATACGCAGTATTTT
NA TRBJ2-7 TRBV5-6 many CASSITSYEQYF TGTGCCAGCAGCATTACAAGCTACGAGCAGTACTTC
NA TRBJ2-5 TRBV27 NA CATKLLEQYF TGTGCCACCAAACTCTTAGAGCAGTACTTC
NA TRBJ2-4 TRBV12-3/TRBV12-4 many CASSGGRSLTKNIQYF TGTGCCAGCAGCGGGGGACGGTCCCTAACCAAAAACATTCAGTACTTC
NA TRBJ2-7 TRBV20-1 few CSARDLGGRSLFYEQYF TGCAGTGCTAGAGATTTGGGGGGGCGCAGTCTTTTCTACGAGCAGTACTTC
NA TRBJ2-5 TRBV5-1 NA CASSFPGTGHSDQYF TGCGCCAGCAGCTTCCCCGGGACGGGTCACTCTGACCAGTACTTC
NA TRBJ1-6 TRBV6-2/TRBV6-3 few CASSYRKPEGGSPLHF TGTGCCAGCAGTTACCGAAAACCAGAAGGGGGTTCACCCCTCCACTTT
NA TRBJ2-7 TRBV7-2 NA CASSREQGLWYEQYF TGTGCCAGCAGCCGTGAGCAGGGTTTGTGGTACGAGCAGTACTTC
NA TRBJ1-2 TRBV28 few CASSWRREVPSNYGYTF TGTGCCAGCAGTTGGAGGAGGGAGGTGCCCTCTAACTATGGCTACACCTTC
NA TRBJ1-1 TRBV12-3/TRBV12-4 NA CASSLGQSSWGTEAFF TGTGCCAGCAGTTTAGGACAAAGCTCCTGGGGCACTGAAGCTTTCTTT
TRBD2 TRBJ2-1 TRBV12-3/TRBV12-4 many CASSLSGGTYNEQFF TGTGCCAGCAGCTTAAGCGGGGGAACCTACAATGAGCAGTTCTTC
TRBD2 TRBJ2-5 TRBV24-1 NA CATTAGGPGETQYF TGTGCCACCACGGCGGGGGGGCCCGGAGAGACCCAGTACTTC
TRBD2 TRBJ2-7 TRBV5-1 NA CASSWGGARVSYQYF TGCGCCAGCAGCTGGGGAGGGGCGAGGGTCAGTTACCAGTACTTC
NA TRBJ2-7 TRBV7-9 NA CASSFGGRGNEQYF TGTGCCAGCAGCTTCGGCGGCAGGGGAAACGAGCAGTACTTC
NA TRBJ2-7 TRBV28 many CASSNGGANEQYF TGTGCCAGCAGTAATGGAGGGGCGAACGAGCAGTACTTC
NA TRBJ2-7 TRBV18 few CASSPGQGGNEQYF TGTGCCAGCTCACCGGGTCAGGGAGGTAACGAGCAGTACTTC
TRBD1 TRBJ1-5 TRBV20-1 NA CSARTGDQSQHF TGCAGTGCCAGAACAGGGGATCAGTCCCAGCATTTT
NA TRBJ1-1 TRBV20-1 NA CSATWGTDVLTYTGLGTETFF TGCAGTGCTACCTGGGGTACGGACGTTCTAACTTACACAGGCTTGGGCACTGAAACTTTCTTT